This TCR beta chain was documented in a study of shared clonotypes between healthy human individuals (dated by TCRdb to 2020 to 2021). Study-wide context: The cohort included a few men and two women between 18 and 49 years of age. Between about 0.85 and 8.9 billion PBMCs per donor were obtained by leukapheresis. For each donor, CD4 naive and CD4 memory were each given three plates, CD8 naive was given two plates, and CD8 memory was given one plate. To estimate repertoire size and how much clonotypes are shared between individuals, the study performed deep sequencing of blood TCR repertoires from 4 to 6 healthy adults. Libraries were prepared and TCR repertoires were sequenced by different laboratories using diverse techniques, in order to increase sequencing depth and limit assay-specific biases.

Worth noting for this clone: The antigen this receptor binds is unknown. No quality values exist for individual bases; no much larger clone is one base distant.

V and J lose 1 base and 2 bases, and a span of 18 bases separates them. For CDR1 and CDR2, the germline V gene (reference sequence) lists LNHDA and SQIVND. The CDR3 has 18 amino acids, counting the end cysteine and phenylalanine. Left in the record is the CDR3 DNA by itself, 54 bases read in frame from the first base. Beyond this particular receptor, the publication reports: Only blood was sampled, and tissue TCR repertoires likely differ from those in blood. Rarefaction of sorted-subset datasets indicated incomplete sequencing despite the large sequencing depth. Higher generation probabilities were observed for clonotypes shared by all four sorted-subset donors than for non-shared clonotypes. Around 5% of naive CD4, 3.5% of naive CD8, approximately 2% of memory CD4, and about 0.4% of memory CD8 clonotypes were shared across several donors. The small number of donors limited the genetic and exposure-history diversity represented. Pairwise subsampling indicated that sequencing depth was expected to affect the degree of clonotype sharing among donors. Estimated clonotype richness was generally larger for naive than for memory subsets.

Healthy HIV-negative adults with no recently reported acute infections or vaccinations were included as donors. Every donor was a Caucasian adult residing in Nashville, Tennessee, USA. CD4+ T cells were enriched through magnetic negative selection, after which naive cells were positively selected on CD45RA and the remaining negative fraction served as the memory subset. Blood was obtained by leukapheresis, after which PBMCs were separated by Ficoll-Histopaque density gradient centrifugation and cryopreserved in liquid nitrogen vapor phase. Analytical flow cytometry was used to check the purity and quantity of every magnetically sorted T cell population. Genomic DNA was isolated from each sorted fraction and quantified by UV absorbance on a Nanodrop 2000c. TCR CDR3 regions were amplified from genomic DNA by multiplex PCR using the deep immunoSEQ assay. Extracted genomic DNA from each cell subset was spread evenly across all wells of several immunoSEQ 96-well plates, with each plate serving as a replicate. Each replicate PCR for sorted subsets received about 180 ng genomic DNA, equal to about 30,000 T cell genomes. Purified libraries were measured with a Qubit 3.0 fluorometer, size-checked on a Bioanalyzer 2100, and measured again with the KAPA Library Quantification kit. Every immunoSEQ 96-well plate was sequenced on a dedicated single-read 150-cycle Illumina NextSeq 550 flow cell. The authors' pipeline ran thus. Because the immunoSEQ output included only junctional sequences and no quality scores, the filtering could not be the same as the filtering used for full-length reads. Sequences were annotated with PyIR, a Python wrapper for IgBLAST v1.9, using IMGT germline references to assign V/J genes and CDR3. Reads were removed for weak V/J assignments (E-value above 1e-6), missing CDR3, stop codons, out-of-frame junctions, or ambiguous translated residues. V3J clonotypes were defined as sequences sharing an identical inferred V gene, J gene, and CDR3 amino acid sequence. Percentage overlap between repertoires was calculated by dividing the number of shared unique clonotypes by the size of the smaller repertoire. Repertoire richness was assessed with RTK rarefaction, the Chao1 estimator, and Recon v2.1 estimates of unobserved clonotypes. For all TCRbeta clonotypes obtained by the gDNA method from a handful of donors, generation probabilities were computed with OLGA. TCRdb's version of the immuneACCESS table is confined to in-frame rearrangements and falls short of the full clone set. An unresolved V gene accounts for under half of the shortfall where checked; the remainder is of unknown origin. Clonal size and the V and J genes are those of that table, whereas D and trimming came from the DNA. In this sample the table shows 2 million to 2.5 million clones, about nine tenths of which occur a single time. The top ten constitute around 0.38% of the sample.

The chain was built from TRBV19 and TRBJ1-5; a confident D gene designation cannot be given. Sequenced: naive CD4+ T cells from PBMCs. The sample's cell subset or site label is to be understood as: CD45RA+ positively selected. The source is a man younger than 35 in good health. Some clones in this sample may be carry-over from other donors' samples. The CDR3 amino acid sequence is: CASSIGGGVGKRNQPQHF. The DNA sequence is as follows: TGTGCCAGTAGTATAGGTGGCGGGGTCGGGAAGCGCAATCAGCCCCAGCATTTT. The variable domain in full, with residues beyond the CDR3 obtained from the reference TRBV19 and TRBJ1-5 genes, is DGGITQSPKYLFRKEGQNVTLSCEQNLNHDAMYWYRQDPGQGLRLIYYSQIVNDFQKGDIAEGYSVSREKKESFPLTVTSAQKNPTAFYLCASSIGGGVGKRNQPQHFGDGTRLSIL.